The present entry profiles one T cell receptor beta chain with its context. Antigen specificity is unknown. Together with a sample-barcoded 5' primer, a J-beta primer mix was included in a second PCR lasting about 6 to 12 cycles. TCRdb fed the 5' RACE reads into MiXCR, producing one record per CDR3 protein. The profile shows roughly 730,000 distinct CDR3 sequences, around three fifths of them singletons. The data were obtained in a study of blood T cells in healthy people across ages. In the study overall: With template switching, about one barcoded beta molecule was captured per two T cells. Overall study results and limits: Without sorted subsets, naive and antigen-experienced compartments could not be conclusively compared. Expanded clonotype changes were possibly confounded by unknown donor CMV status.

The donors, healthy Caucasians from Russia, were aged roughly 6 to 90. The CDR3 has 17 amino acids. V was shortened by 1 base and J by 5 bases, with 20 bases between the two germline ends. This clonotype originated in a man aged 35 to 55 in good health. Sequencing input: blood. J is TRBJ1-2 and V is TRBV12-3 or TRBV12-4; D is perhaps TRBD1 (5 bases). The CDR3 sequence: CASSLVGRTLKGYGYTF. CDR3 nucleotide sequence: TGTGCCAGCAGTTTAGTAGGTCGGACCCTTAAGGGGTATGGCTACACCTTC.